This is a list of T cell receptor beta chains from one sample in a study of CD8+ T cells in alopecia areata. The method was immunoSEQ multiplex PCR; TCRdb's version includes in-frame clones alone and lacks a portion of them. The table lists fewer than 150,000 clones, around three fifths of them singletons, with about 3.3% in the top ten. Source: CD4+ T cells sorted from blood, taken at week 24, from a patient treated with tofacitinib. Receptor source: a human donor with alopecia areata. Each CDR3 is given without its conserved first and last residue. A D gene is named only where the DNA matches it firmly.

V gene	D gene	J gene	CDR3 protein
TRBV7-9	.	TRBJ2-5	ASSLLETQY
TRBV19	TRBD1	TRBJ1-1	ASSMGPGQVLMNTEAF
TRBV7-9	.	TRBJ2-2	ASNRGTGELF
TRBV4-1	TRBD2	TRBJ2-5	ASSQVASGGFETQY
TRBV6-6	.	TRBJ2-5	ASSFLGTEPY
TRBV4-3	TRBD1	TRBJ2-2	ASSQNSGGAAGELF
TRBV23-1	.	TRBJ2-1	ASSPNRRGNEQF
TRBV29-1	.	TRBJ1-1	SVEASGGTEAF
TRBV19	.	TRBJ2-3	ASSVQGYDTDTQY
TRBV27	TRBD1	TRBJ1-2	ASSRTDRGRRGYT
TRBV29-1	.	TRBJ1-1	SIRTAHNTEAF
TRBV5-6	.	TRBJ2-1	ASSGGTIAYNEQF
TRBV5-1	.	TRBJ1-6	ASSLDGNSPLH
TRBV5-1	.	TRBJ2-5	ASSPPVPGGQETQY
TRBV5-6	.	TRBJ2-1	ASSPEGGVVVNEQF
TRBV30	TRBD2	TRBJ2-7	AWTGGGSSYEQY
TRBV10-3	.	TRBJ1-5	AISEWEAEPQH
TRBV7-2	TRBD2	TRBJ2-5	ASSGLAGGAAETQY
TRBV30	.	TRBJ1-5	AWSVLQDNQPQH
TRBV20-1	.	TRBJ1-2	SAPLFEGYT
TRBV13	TRBD1	TRBJ1-1	ASSFGTGFSPSTEAF
TRBV11-2	TRBD1	TRBJ2-7	ASTHSQGAHYEQY
TRBV11-2	.	TRBJ2-7	ASGRGLSYEQY
TRBV30	TRBD1	TRBJ1-2	AWSASTGITGYT
TRBV6-6	TRBD1	TRBJ2-3	ASSPGQGNWGDTQY
TRBV6-6	.	TRBJ1-2	ASSYRGTNYGYT
TRBV5-6	.	TRBJ1-1	ASSWYEEVAEAF
TRBV6-5	TRBD1	TRBJ2-7	ASSETGGFSLW
TRBV7-9	.	TRBJ1-1	ASSLGTEAF
TRBV7-8	.	TRBJ2-1	ASSARWAYNEQF
TRBV29-1	.	TRBJ2-1	SVKPQGSLNEQF
TRBV5-6	.	TRBJ1-5	ASNLGGQPQH
TRBV30	.	TRBJ1-2	AWRRILRAGGYT
TRBV29-1	.	TRBJ1-2	SVDKGQNGYT
TRBV9	TRBD1	TRBJ2-5	ASSVGTVQETQY
TRBV5-1	.	TRBJ2-1	ASSFGGGNEQF
TRBV27	TRBD1	TRBJ2-3	ASTFNRDRAPDTQY
TRBV18	.	TRBJ1-1	ASSPRTGTEAF
TRBV7-9	.	TRBJ1-1	ASSLRQNTEAF
TRBV4-3	.	TRBJ2-2	ASSQGGTGELF
TRBV29-1	.	TRBJ1-2	SVGYGGYT
TRBV2	.	TRBJ1-2	ASTLLNGAYGYT